A selection of T cell receptor beta chains follows, all from one sample in a study of T cells in Graves' hyperthyroidism and ophthalmopathy. Via MiXCR, TCRdb re-called the multiplex PCR reads, giving one row per CDR3 protein. The sample holds a few hundred thousand distinct CDR3 sequences; approximately 15% are singletons and the top ten take 17%. Sample: blood. The source is a woman under 30 with Graves' hyperthyroidism. The CDR3 runs from the conserved cysteine through the conserved F or W. A D gene is named only where the DNA matches it firmly. For some rows the clone size is stated as once, few or many, or as a class when expanded; others skip it.

v_call,clone_size,d_call,j_call,cdr3_length,cdr3_nt,cdr3_aa
TRBV6-1,-,-,TRBJ2-4,13,TGTGCCAGCAGGGAACAGGGAGAGGCCATTCAGTACTTC,CASREQGEAIQYF
TRBV28,many,-,TRBJ1-1,17,TGTGCCAGCAGCTTTCCAAGAAAGGGGGGGCTGAACACTGAAGCTTTCTTT,CASSFPRKGGLNTEAFF
TRBV9,few,TRBD1,TRBJ1-2,13,TGTGCCAGCAGCAATTACAGGGGGCATGGCTACACCTTC,CASSNYRGHGYTF
TRBV12-3/TRBV12-4,many,-,TRBJ1-1,16,TGTGCCAGCACCTCCGGCGTGGGGGGCAAGAACACTGAAGCTTTCTTT,CASTSGVGGKNTEAFF
TRBV5-1,-,-,TRBJ2-3,15,TGCGCCAGCAGCGCCAGCGAGACCCGCACAGATACGCAGTATTTT,CASSASETRTDTQYF
TRBV24-1,-,-,TRBJ2-5,13,TGTGCCACCAGTGAGGCAGGACTACGGTCCCAGTACTTC,CATSEAGLRSQYF
TRBV28,many,-,TRBJ1-5,13,TGTGCCAGCAGGGACCCGGGAAATCAGCCCCAGCATTTT,CASRDPGNQPQHF
TRBV29-1,many,-,TRBJ1-2,15,TGCAGCGTTACCTTTCTCTGGACTGCCAGCTATGGCTACACCTTC,CSVTFLWTASYGYTF
TRBV5-1,many,TRBD1,TRBJ1-2,15,TGCGCCAGCAGCGTAACCCGGGACAGCAATTATGGCTACACCTTC,CASSVTRDSNYGYTF
TRBV7-9,-,TRBD1,TRBJ1-5,15,TGTGCCAGCAGCTTAGGGGACAGGGACAATCAGCCCCAGCATTTT,CASSLGDRDNQPQHF
TRBV9,-,TRBD1,TRBJ2-1,15,TGTGCCAGCAGCGCCGGGACAGGGGGGGCCAATGAGCAGTTCTTC,CASSAGTGGANEQFF
TRBV7-8,many,TRBD2,TRBJ2-5,15,TGTGCCAGCAGCTTCCAAGCGGGAGTGGTAGAGACCCAGTACTTC,CASSFQAGVVETQYF
TRBV12-3/TRBV12-4,many,TRBD2,TRBJ2-7,12,TGTGCCAGCGGCGGGGGGGACTACGAGCAGTACTTC,CASGGGDYEQYF
TRBV18,many,TRBD1,TRBJ1-2,17,TGTGCCAGCTCACGAATCCGGGACAGCAAAGGCAGCGATGGCTACACCTTC,CASSRIRDSKGSDGYTF
TRBV11-3,many,-,TRBJ1-5,15,TGTGCCAGCAGCTTAACCGACAGCCCAAATCAGCCCCAGCATTTT,CASSLTDSPNQPQHF
TRBV6-1,-,TRBD1,TRBJ2-6,18,TGTGCCAGCAGTGAGTCGAAACAGGGGGCGGCTGGGGCCAACGTCCTGACTTTC,CASSESKQGAAGANVLTF
TRBV20-1,many,-,TRBJ2-2,15,TGCAGTGCTAATGGCCGGGACGAAAGCTATGGGGAGCTGTTTTTT,CSANGRDESYGELFF
TRBV12-3/TRBV12-4,many,-,TRBJ1-2,12,TGTGCCTCCGCGGGAGTTAACTATGGCTACACCTTC,CASAGVNYGYTF
TRBV20-1,-,TRBD1,TRBJ1-1,16,TGCAGTGCTAGAGGGTCGCGAAGGGGGCGGAACACTGAAGCTTTCTTT,CSARGSRRGRNTEAFF
TRBV5-1,many,TRBD1,TRBJ1-1,14,TGTGCCAGCAGCCTGGGGGACAGAAACACTGAAGCTTTCTTT,CASSLGDRNTEAFF
TRBV20-1,-,TRBD2,TRBJ2-1,15,TGCAGTGCTAGAGATCTAGCGGGCCCAAACAATGAGCAGTTCTTC,CSARDLAGPNNEQFF
TRBV12-3/TRBV12-4,many,-,TRBJ2-4,17,TGTGCCAGCAGTGCCACCGGGACATCTCTAGCCAAAAACATTCAGTACTTC,CASSATGTSLAKNIQYF
TRBV25-1,many,-,TRBJ2-3,15,TGTGCCAGCAGTGAATTGCGGGGAGCGGCAGATACGCAGTATTTT,CASSELRGAADTQYF
TRBV18,few,-,TRBJ2-1,13,TGTGCCAGCTCACCACCGCTAGGGAGTGAGCAGTTCTTC,CASSPPLGSEQFF
TRBV28,-,-,TRBJ2-7,15,TGTGCCAGCAGTTTATCCGGGACAAAATCCTACGAGCAGTACTTC,CASSLSGTKSYEQYF
TRBV9,-,-,TRBJ2-3,16,TGTGCCAGCAGCGTAGATACCGGGCCCAGCCCAGATACGCAGTATTTT,CASSVDTGPSPDTQYF
TRBV20-1,-,-,TRBJ1-4,14,TGCAGTGCTAGGAGGTTTGCGTTGGGCGAAAAACTGTTTTTT,CSARRFALGEKLFF
TRBV27,-,-,TRBJ1-3,15,TGTGCCAGCAGTCCGTTCACAGGGACAGGAAACACCATATATTTT,CASSPFTGTGNTIYF
TRBV12-3/TRBV12-4,few,TRBD2,TRBJ2-3,16,TGTGCCAGCAGTTCGGGATGGACTAGCAGTACAGATACGCAGTATTTT,CASSSGWTSSTDTQYF
TRBV20-1,few,TRBD2,TRBJ2-1,16,TGCAGTGCTAGAGATGATGCGGGAGTGACCTACAATGAGCAGTTCTTC,CSARDDAGVTYNEQFF
TRBV27,-,TRBD2,TRBJ2-3,14,TGTGCCAGCCACGCGGGGGACAGCACAGATACGCAGTATTTT,CASHAGDSTDTQYF
TRBV20-1,few,TRBD2,TRBJ2-7,18,TGCAGTGCTAGTCCCCCTACCCGAGCTAGCGGGAGGGATTACGAGCAGTACTTC,CSASPPTRASGRDYEQYF
TRBV30,many,-,TRBJ1-1,15,TGTGCCTGGATGCCTCGGGCACTAAGAGCCACTGAAGCTTTCTTT,CAWMPRALRATEAFF
TRBV30,many,TRBD1,TRBJ1-1,13,TGTGCCTGGGGGGGACAGATGAACACTGAAGCTTTCTTT,CAWGGQMNTEAFF
TRBV24-1,many,-,TRBJ2-5,14,TGTGCCACCAGTGATCCGGCAGGGAGAGAGACCCAGTACTTC,CATSDPAGRETQYF
TRBV10-3,many,TRBD2,TRBJ2-1,14,TGTGCCATCAAAGGGACTAGCAAGTACAATGAGCAGTTCTTC,CAIKGTSKYNEQFF
TRBV19,-,TRBD1,TRBJ1-1,15,TGTGCCAGTAGTATCCCCTCGACAGGGGCTACTGAAGCTTTCTTT,CASSIPSTGATEAFF
TRBV20-1,-,TRBD1,TRBJ1-1,13,TGCAGTGCACAAGACAGGGTGGAGGCTGAAGCTTTCTTT,CSAQDRVEAEAFF
TRBV12-3/TRBV12-4,-,TRBD1,TRBJ1-5,16,TGTGCCAGCAGAGGGGGGGGACAGACGAGAAATCAGCCCCAGCATTTT,CASRGGGQTRNQPQHF
TRBV3-1,few,-,TRBJ1-1,13,TGTGCCAGCAGCCGTCAATCGAACAGTGAAGCTTTCTTT,CASSRQSNSEAFF
TRBV6-1,many,TRBD2,TRBJ2-1,13,TGTGCCAGCAGCTCGAGCGGGATCTATGAGCAGTTCTTC,CASSSSGIYEQFF
TRBV7-3,-,-,TRBJ1-2,14,TGTGCCAGCAGCTTACGACAGTCAGAGGGGGGCTACACCTTC,CASSLRQSEGGYTF
TRBV3-1,many,TRBD2,TRBJ2-5,16,TGTGCCAGCAGCCTTTTCGGCGGGAGGTACCAAGAGACCCAGTACTTC,CASSLFGGRYQETQYF
TRBV5-5,few,TRBD2,TRBJ2-1,17,TGTGCCAGCAGCTTCTTCCTAGCGGCCAGCTCCTACAATGAGCAGTTCTTC,CASSFFLAASSYNEQFF
TRBV20-1,many,TRBD2,TRBJ2-1,14,TGCAGTGCTAGAGAACGAGCGGGACTTGGTGAGCAGTTCTTC,CSARERAGLGEQFF
TRBV5-1,few,-,TRBJ1-1,14,TGCGCCAGCAGCTTGGTGGGGGGCTTCACTGAAGCTTTCTTT,CASSLVGGFTEAFF
TRBV12-3/TRBV12-4,many,-,TRBJ2-3,14,TGTGCCAGCAGGGCGGAGATTGGCACAGATACGCAGTATTTT,CASRAEIGTDTQYF
TRBV19,many,-,TRBJ1-2,12,TGTGCCAGTAGTATCCCGGGAGGCGGCTACACCTTC,CASSIPGGGYTF
TRBV2,many,-,TRBJ2-5,13,TGTGCCAGCCTTGAAGGGCCTGGAGAGACCCAGTACTTC,CASLEGPGETQYF
TRBV7-8,-,TRBD1,TRBJ2-7,16,TGTGCCAGCAGCCCGGTAGGGGGCGGTTCATCCTACGAGCAGTACTTC,CASSPVGGGSSYEQYF
TRBV7-3,many,-,TRBJ2-5,13,TGTGCCAGCAGTCGGGGGGCAGGAGAGACCCAGTACTTC,CASSRGAGETQYF
TRBV29-1,-,-,TRBJ2-7,15,TGCAGCGTTGAAGGTTTTGGGTCAGCCCCCTACGAGCAGTACTTC,CSVEGFGSAPYEQYF
TRBV24-1,-,-,TRBJ1-1,13,TGTGCCACCAGGCAGGGACTGTACACTGAAGCTTTCTTT,CATRQGLYTEAFF
TRBV29-1,-,TRBD1,TRBJ1-4,13,TGCAGCGTTGAAGAAGTCACAGGGGCAAAACTGTTTTTT,CSVEEVTGAKLFF
TRBV6-1,many,-,TRBJ2-1,14,TGTGCCAGCAGTTTAAGGACACCGTACAATGAGCAGTTCTTC,CASSLRTPYNEQFF
TRBV12-3/TRBV12-4,-,TRBD2,TRBJ2-1,11,TGTGCCAGCAGTGCGGGAGCTTTTGAGTTCTTC,CASSAGAFEFF
TRBV2,many,TRBD1,TRBJ1-1,19,TGTGCCAGCAGTCTCCGCTTGGACAGGGGGGCCGCTCCGGGTTTTGAAGCTTTCTTT,CASSLRLDRGAAPGFEAFF
TRBV7-2,many,-,TRBJ2-1,14,TGTGCCAGCAGCTTCAGGGGCGGAGTCAATGAGCAGTTCTTC,CASSFRGGVNEQFF
TRBV18,few,TRBD1,TRBJ1-4,14,TGTGCCAGCTCCCCGGGACAGGGGGTCGAAAAACTGTTTTTT,CASSPGQGVEKLFF